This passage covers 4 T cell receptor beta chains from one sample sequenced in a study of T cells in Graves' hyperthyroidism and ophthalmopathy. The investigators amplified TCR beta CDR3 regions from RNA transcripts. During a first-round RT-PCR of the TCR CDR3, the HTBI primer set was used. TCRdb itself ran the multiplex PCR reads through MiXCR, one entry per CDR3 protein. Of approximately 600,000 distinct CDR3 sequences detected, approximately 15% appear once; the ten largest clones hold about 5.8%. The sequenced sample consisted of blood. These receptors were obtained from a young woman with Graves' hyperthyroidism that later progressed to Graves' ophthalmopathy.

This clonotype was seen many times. The DNA of the CDR3 is TGTGCCAGCAGCTTAACGGAGGGCGGTGGGGCTTTCTTT. This sequence encodes CASSLTEGGGAFF. The chain employs TRBV7-9 and TRBJ1-1; D gene ambiguous. The CDR3 has 13 residues. CDR1 is SEHNR, CDR2 FQNEAQ, per germline (reference sequence). V lost 2 bases and J lost 11, with 15 bases in between.

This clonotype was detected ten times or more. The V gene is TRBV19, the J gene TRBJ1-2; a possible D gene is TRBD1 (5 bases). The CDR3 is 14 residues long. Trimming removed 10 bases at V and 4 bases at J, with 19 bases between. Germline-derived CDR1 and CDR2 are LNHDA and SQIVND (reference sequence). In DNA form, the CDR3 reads TGTGCCACCACACAAGTACAGGCGTCCTATGGCTACACCTTC. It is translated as CATTQVQASYGYTF. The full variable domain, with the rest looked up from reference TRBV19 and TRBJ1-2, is DGGITQSPKYLFRKEGQNVTLSCEQNLNHDAMYWYRQDPGQGLRLIYYSQIVNDFQKGDIAEGYSVSREKKESFPLTVTSAQKNPTAFYLCATTQVQASYGYTFGSGTRLTVV.

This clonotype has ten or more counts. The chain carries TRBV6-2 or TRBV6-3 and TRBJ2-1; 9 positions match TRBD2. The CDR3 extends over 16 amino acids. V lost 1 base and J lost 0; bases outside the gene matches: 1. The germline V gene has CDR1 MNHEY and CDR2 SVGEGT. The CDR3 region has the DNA TGTGCCAGCAGTTACTATAGCGGGAGCTCCTACAATGAGCAGTTCTTC. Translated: CASSYYSGSSYNEQFF.

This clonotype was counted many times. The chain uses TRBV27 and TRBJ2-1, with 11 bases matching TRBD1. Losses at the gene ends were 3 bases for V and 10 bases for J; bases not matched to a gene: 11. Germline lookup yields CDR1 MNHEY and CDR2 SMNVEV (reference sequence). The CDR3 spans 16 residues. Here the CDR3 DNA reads TGTGCCAGCAGTTTGGATGCGGGACAGGGGGTTAGCGAGCAGTTCTTC. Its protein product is CASSLDAGQGVSEQFF.